This entry features one T cell receptor (beta chain) sequence. Per germline, CDR1 SQVTM and CDR2 ANQGSEA. Unmatched junction bases numbered 7, after V lost 1 base and J lost 4 bases. The CDR3 loop spans 16 amino acids. This specimen comes from a study of shared clonotypes between healthy human individuals. Cells designated naive CD8 were CD45RO-negative and were positively selected for CCR7, with terminally differentiated effector memory CD45RA+ cells excluded. As processed by the authors: From ImmunoSEQ came sequences covering only the junction and carrying no quality scores, so filtering differed. This table comes from immunoSEQ multiplex PCR, and its TCRdb copy is limited to in-frame clones, with some not included. The V and J calls and clone size are taken from that table; D and trimming were inferred from the DNA. The repertoire holds 1.5 million to 2.5 million clones, with about 95% as singletons.

J is TRBJ1-2 and V is TRBV29-1, with 12 bases matching TRBD1. Input material: naive CD8+ T cells sorted from blood. This TCR derives from a man aged 18 to 30 in good health. The DNA for the CDR3 is TGCAGCGTTGAAGCTCGGGACAGGGGGCGCGGCTATGGCTACACCTTC. Its protein is CSVEARDRGRGYGYTF.